The clone carrying this TCR beta chain has a count of ten or more. The antigen remains unidentified. Amplification yielded TCR beta CDR3 regions, with RNA transcripts as the source. HTBI primers were employed in a first-round RT-PCR of the TCR CDR3. In TCRdb, the multiplex PCR reads were re-called with MiXCR into one record per CDR3 protein. Among roughly 380,000 distinct CDR3 sequences listed, approximately 13% were seen once. Trimming took 5 bases from V and 2 from J, leaving 15 bases between them. The germline V gene has CDR1 SEHNR and CDR2 FQNEAQ (reference sequence). The CDR3 is 15 residues long. The data were obtained in a study of T cells in Graves' hyperthyroidism and ophthalmopathy. Findings and limits, study-wide: Appearing also in blood were most of the thyroid clonotypes expanded above 0.001. Model output signaled ophthalmopathy a median 6.5 months ahead of onset.

Diagnoses rested on clinical symptoms, serum thyroxine and TRAb, thyroid ultrasound and orbital computed tomography. The chain is built from TRBV7-9 and TRBJ2-5; D gene ambiguous. Sample: blood. This receptor was taken from a man between 25 and 39 years old with Graves' hyperthyroidism that later progressed to Graves' ophthalmopathy. CDR3 nucleotides: TGTGCCAGCAGCCCGACCGTCGGATGGCAAGAGACCCAGTACTTC. It encodes CASSPTVGWQETQYF.